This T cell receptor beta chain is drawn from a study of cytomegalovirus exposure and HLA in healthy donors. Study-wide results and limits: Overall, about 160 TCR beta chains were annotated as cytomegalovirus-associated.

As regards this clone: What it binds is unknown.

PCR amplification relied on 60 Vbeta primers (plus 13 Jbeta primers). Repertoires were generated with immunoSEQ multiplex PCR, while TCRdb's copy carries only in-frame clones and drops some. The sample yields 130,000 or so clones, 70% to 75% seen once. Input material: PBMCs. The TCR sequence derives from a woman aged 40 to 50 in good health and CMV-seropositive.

The CDR3 reads CASSQDQWGQGAKEQYF. In nucleotides, the CDR3 is TGCGCCAGCAGCCAAGATCAATGGGGACAGGGGGCCAAAGAGCAGTACTTC. The rearrangement links TRBV4-1 to TRBJ2-7; 12 bases match TRBD1. CDR1 and CDR2 from the germline V gene are MGHRA and YSYEKL. The length of the CDR3 is 17 residues. Losses at the gene ends were 0 bases for V and 7 bases for J; bases not matched to a gene: 10.